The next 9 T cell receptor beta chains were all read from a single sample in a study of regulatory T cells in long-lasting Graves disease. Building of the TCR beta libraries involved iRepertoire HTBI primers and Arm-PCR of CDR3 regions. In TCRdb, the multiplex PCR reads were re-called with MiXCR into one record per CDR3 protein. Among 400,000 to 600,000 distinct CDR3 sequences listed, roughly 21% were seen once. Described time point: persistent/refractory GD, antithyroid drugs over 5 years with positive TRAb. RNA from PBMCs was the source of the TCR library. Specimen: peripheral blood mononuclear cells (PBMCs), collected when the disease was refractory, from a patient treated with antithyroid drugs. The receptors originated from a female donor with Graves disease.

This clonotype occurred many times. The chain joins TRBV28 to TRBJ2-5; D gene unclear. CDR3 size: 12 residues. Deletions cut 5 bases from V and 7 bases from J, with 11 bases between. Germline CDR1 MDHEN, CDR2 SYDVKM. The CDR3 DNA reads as TGTGCCAGCAGTCCATTGCCGGGGACCCAGTACTTC. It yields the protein CASSPLPGTQYF.

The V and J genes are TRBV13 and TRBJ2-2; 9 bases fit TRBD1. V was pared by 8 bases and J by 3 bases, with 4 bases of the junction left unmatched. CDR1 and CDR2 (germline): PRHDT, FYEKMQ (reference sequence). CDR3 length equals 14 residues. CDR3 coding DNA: TGTGCCAGCCAACGGACAGGGGACACCGGGGAGCTGTTTTTT. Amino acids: CASQRTGDTGELFF.

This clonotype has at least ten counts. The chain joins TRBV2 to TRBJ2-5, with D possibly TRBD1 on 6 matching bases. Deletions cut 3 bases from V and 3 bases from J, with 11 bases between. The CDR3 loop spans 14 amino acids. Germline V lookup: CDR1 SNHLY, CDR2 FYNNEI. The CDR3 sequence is CASSENEGEETQYF. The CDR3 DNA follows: TGTGCCAGCAGTGAGAATGAGGGGGAAGAGACCCAGTACTTC. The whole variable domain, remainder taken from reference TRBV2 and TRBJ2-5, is EPEVTQTPSHQVTQMGQEVILRCVPISNHLYFYWYRQILGQKVEFLVSFYNNEISEKSEIFDDQFSVERPDGSNFTLKIRSTKLEDSAMYFCASSENEGEETQYFGPGTRLLVL.

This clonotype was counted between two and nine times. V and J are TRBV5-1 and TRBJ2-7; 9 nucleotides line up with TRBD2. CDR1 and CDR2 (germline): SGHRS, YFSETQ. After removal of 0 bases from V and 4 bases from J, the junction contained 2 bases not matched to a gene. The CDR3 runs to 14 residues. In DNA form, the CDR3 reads TGCGCCAGCAGCTTGGATAGCGGGAGATACGAGCAGTACTTC. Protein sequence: CASSLDSGRYEQYF.

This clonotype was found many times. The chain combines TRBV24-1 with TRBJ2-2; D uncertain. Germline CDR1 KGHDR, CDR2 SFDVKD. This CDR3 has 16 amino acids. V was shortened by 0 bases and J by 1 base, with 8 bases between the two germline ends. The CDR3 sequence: CATSDLRRGNTGELFF. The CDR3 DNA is TGTGCCACCAGTGATTTGAGGCGTGGGAACACCGGGGAGCTGTTTTTT.

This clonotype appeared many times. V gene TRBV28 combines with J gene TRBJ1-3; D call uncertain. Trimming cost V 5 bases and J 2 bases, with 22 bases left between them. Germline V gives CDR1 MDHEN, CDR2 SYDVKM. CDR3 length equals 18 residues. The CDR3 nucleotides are TGTGCCAGCAGTCCCCCGGGAAGGAAAACCCGAACTGGAAACACCATATATTTT. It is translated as CASSPPGRKTRTGNTIYF.

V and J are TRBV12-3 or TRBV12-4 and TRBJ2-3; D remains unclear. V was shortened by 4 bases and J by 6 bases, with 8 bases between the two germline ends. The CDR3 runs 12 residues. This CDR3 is CASSSLGDTQYF. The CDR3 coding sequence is TGTGCCAGCAGTTCCCTAGGGGATACGCAGTATTTT.

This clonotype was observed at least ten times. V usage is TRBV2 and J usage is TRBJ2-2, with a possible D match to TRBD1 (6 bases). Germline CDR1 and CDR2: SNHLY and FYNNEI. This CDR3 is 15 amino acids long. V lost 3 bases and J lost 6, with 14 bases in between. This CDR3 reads CASSDVRGTAGELFF. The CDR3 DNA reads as TGTGCCAGCAGTGATGTTAGGGGGACGGCCGGGGAGCTGTTTTTT.

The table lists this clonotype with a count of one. This CDR3 is CASSGDRGLQPQHF. The CDR3 bases are TGTGCCAGCAGCGGTGACAGGGGTCTACAGCCCCAGCATTTT. This chain uses TRBV7-9 with TRBJ1-5, with 8 bases that match TRBD1. Trimming removed 5 bases from V and 7 bases from J; junction bases left unmatched: 7. The length of the CDR3 is 14 residues. CDR1 and CDR2 from the germline V gene are SEHNR and FQNEAQ (reference sequence).